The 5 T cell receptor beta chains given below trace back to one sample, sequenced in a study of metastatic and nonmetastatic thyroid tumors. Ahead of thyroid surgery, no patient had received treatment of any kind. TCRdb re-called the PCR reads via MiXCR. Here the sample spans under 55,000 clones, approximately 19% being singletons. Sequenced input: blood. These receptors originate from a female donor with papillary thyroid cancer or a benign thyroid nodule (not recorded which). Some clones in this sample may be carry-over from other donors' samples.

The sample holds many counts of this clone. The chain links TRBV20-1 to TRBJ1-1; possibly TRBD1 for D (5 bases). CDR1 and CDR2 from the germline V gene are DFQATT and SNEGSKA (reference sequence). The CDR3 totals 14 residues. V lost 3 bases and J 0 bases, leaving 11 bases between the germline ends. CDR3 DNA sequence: TGCAGTGCTAGGGGACGGGGAATGAACACTGAAGCTTTCTTT. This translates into CSARGRGMNTEAFF.

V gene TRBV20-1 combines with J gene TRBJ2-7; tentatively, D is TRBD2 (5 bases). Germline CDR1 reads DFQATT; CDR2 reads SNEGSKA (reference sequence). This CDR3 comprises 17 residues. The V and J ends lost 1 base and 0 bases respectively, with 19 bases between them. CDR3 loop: CSARGEKRSCGSYEQYF. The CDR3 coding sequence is TGCAGTGCTAGAGGGGAGAAAAGATCATGTGGCTCCTACGAGCAGTACTTC.

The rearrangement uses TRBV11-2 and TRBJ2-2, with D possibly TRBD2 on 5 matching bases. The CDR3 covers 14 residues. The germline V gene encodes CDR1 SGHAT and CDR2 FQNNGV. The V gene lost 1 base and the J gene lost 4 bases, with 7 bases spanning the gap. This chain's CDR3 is CASSLVRATGELFF. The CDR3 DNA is TGTGCCAGCAGCTTAGTGAGGGCCACCGGGGAGCTGTTTTTT.

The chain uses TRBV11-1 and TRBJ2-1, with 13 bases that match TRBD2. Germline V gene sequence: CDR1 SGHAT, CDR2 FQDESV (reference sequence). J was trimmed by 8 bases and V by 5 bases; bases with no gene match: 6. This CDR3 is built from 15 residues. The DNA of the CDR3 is TGTGCCAGCAGCCGGGGACTAGCGGGAACCGATGAGCAGTTCTTC. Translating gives CASSRGLAGTDEQFF.

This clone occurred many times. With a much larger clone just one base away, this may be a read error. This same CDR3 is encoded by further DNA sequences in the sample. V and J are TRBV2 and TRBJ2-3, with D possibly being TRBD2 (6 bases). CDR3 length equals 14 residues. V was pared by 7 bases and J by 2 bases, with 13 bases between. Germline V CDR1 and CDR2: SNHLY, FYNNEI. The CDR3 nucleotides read TGTGCCAGCAAGTTGGCGGGAAACACAGATACGCAGTATTTT. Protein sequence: CASKLAGNTDTQYF.